The 16 T cell receptor beta chains presented below share a single source sample, sequenced in a study of T cell repertoires in cytomegalovirus infection. One entry per CDR3 protein, called by TCRdb with MiXCR from the reads. Here the sample spans around 450,000 distinct CDR3 sequences, about 11% being singletons. The sample consisted of PBMCs. The receptors originated from a human donor in good health (CMV status not recorded). Some clones in this sample may be carry-over from other donors' samples.

This clonotype was recorded at least ten times. The DNA of the CDR3 is TGTGCCAGCTTTACACCAGCCGCACGCTCTCAGCCCCAGCATTTT. Translating gives CASFTPAARSQPQHF. This chain joins TRBV12-3 or TRBV12-4 and TRBJ1-5; D is undetermined. The CDR3 contains 15 residues. V was pared by 8 bases and J by 6 bases, with 20 bases between.

This clonotype was counted only a few times. The V gene is TRBV4-2, the J gene TRBJ1-2; D is unclear. V dropped 0 bases and J dropped 0 bases, with 8 bases sitting between them. Germline CDR1 is LGHNA and CDR2 is YNFKEQ. This CDR3 is built from 15 residues. CDR3: CASSQDYTANYGYTF. CDR3 DNA sequence: TGTGCCAGCAGCCAAGATTACACCGCTAACTATGGCTACACCTTC.

This clonotype appeared many times. The V and J genes are TRBV7-2 and TRBJ2-7; D unresolved. V lost 5 bases to trimming and J lost 3 bases, with 14 bases between them. Germline V CDR1 and CDR2: SGHTA, FQGNSA. The length of the CDR3 is 14 residues. The CDR3, as DNA: TGTGCCAGCAGCCATAGACCCTGGGGCTACGAGCAGTACTTC. This gives the protein CASSHRPWGYEQYF.

For this clonotype: Being one base from a much bigger clone, this may be a read error. The CDR3: CVSSLSLGGTEAFF. The DNA for the CDR3 is TGTGTCAGCAGCCTGAGTTTAGGGGGCACTGAAGCTTTCTTT. The V and J genes are TRBV14 and TRBJ1-1, with D possibly being TRBD1 (6 bases). From germline, CDR1 is SGHDN and CDR2 FVKESK. This CDR3 contains 14 residues.

Many counts were recorded for this clonotype. The chain employs TRBV9 and TRBJ1-6, with D uncertain. There are 14 residues in the CDR3. Germline assignment: CDR1 SGDLS and CDR2 YYNGEE. V dropped 0 bases and J dropped 4 bases, with 5 bases sitting between them. Written as DNA, the CDR3 is TGTGCCAGCAGCGTAGCTCCATATAATTCACCCCTCCACTTT. Its translation is CASSVAPYNSPLHF.

This clonotype was seen repeatedly, ten times or more. The chain joins TRBV7-2 to TRBJ2-3; 11 bases map to TRBD2. The ends lost 1 base at V and 4 bases at J; junction bases unmatched: 7. The CDR3 loop spans 17 amino acids. The V gene's germline CDR1 is SGHTA and CDR2 FQGNSA. CDR3 loop: CASSLGLAGTTSDTQYF. The CDR3, as DNA: TGTGCCAGCAGCTTAGGACTAGCGGGGACCACTTCAGATACGCAGTATTTT. The full variable domain, its missing parts supplied by reference TRBV7-2 and TRBJ2-3, is GAGVSQSPSNKVTEKGKDVELRCDPISGHTALYWYRQSLGQGLEFLIYFQGNSAPDKSGLPSDRFSAERTGGSVSTLTIQRTQQEDSAVYLCASSLGLAGTTSDTQYFGPGTRLTVL.

This clonotype has a count of ten or more. This chain connects TRBV7-9 to TRBJ1-5; D is unclear. Trimming pared 5 bases from V and 6 bases from J, leaving 8 bases between. Germline loops: CDR1 SEHNR, CDR2 FQNEAQ (reference sequence). The CDR3 runs to 12 residues. The CDR3 region has the DNA TGTGCCAGCAGCGCGTACGGTCAGCCCCAGCATTTT. It translates to CASSAYGQPQHF. The full variable domain, in which reference TRBV7-9 and TRBJ1-5 provide the parts outside the CDR3, is DTGVSQNPRHKITKRGQNVTFRCDPISEHNRLYWYRQTLGQGPEFLTYFQNEAQLEKSRLLSDRFSAERPKGSFSTLEIQRTEQGDSAMYLCASSAYGQPQHFGDGTRLSIL.

In this sample, this clonotype turned up many times. The rearrangement links TRBV2 to TRBJ2-5, with a weak D call TRBD2 (6 bases). Trimming took 8 bases from V and 2 from J, leaving 18 bases between them. Looked up from germline, CDR1 is SNHLY and CDR2 is FYNNEI. This CDR3 contains 15 residues. The CDR3 DNA reads as TGTGCCAGCGCAGGGCCCGGGGGATGGCAAGAGACCCAGTACTTC. Its translation: CASAGPGGWQETQYF.

The chain recombines TRBV11-2 with TRBJ2-3, with 13 positions matching TRBD2. After removal of 5 bases from V and 5 bases from J, the junction contained 7 bases not matched to a gene. Germline V gene sequence: CDR1 SGHAT, CDR2 FQNNGV. The CDR3 totals 16 residues. CDR3 sequence reads: CASSQRTSGRKDTQYF. CDR3 in DNA: TGTGCCAGCAGCCAACGGACTAGCGGGAGAAAAGATACGCAGTATTTT.

This clonotype came up many times. The chain links TRBV7-9 to TRBJ2-7; D not certain. The CDR3 runs to 18 residues. Germline V gives CDR1 SEHNR, CDR2 FQNEAQ (reference sequence). With 1 base removed from V and 0 bases from J, the gap between germline ends came to 19 bases. The CDR3 region is CASSLGIRARVHSYEQYF. CDR3 DNA: TGTGCCAGCAGCTTAGGAATACGGGCCCGAGTCCACTCCTACGAGCAGTACTTC.

The chain has TRBV5-6 and TRBJ2-6; no reliable D call. The CDR3 sequence is 14 residues long. Germline loops: CDR1 SGHDT, CDR2 YYEEEE. V dropped 1 base and J dropped 2 bases, with 4 bases sitting between them. CDR3 in amino acids: CASSLPPGANVLTF. CDR3 coding DNA: TGTGCCAGCAGCTTGCCTCCTGGGGCCAACGTCCTGACTTTC. Full variable domain (missing parts from reference TRBV5-6 and TRBJ2-6): DAGVTQSPTHLIKTRGQQVTLRCSPKSGHDTVSWYQQALGQGPQFIFQYYEEEERQRGNFPDRFSGHQFPNYSSELNVNALLLGDSALYLCASSLPPGANVLTFGAGSRLTVL.

The chain is built from TRBV20-1 and TRBJ2-3; D is perhaps TRBD2 (6 bases). Germline V gene sequence: CDR1 DFQATT, CDR2 SNEGSKA (reference sequence). The CDR3 length is 15 residues. Trimming removed 0 bases at V and 2 bases at J, with 12 bases between. Here the CDR3 DNA reads TGCAGTGCTAGAGAGAGCAGCGGGCTCACAGATACGCAGTATTTT. This translates into CSARESSGLTDTQYF.

There are many counts of this clonotype. The chain combines TRBV6-5 with TRBJ2-1; D remains unclear. This CDR3 is 13 amino acids long. V lost 2 bases and J 3 bases, leaving 5 bases between the germline ends. Germline loops: CDR1 MNHEY, CDR2 SVGAGI. The CDR3 region has the DNA TGTGCCAGCAGTTACACCGTCTACAATGAGCAGTTCTTC. Its protein product is CASSYTVYNEQFF.

The V call is TRBV2, the J call TRBJ2-5, with D perhaps matching TRBD1 or TRBD2 (6 bases each). The CDR3 consists of 14 residues. Germline values: CDR1 SNHLY, CDR2 FYNNEI. The V and J ends lost 4 bases and 5 bases respectively, with 14 bases between them. The CDR3 nucleotides are TGTGCCAGCAGTGTGGGGGGCCGAACGGAGACCCAGTACTTC. This translates into CASSVGGRTETQYF.

Many counts were recorded for this clonotype. The V gene is TRBV7-9, the J gene TRBJ2-2; D possibly corresponds to TRBD2 (5 bases). Trimming pared 5 bases from V and 2 bases from J, leaving 12 bases between. The germline V gene encodes CDR1 SEHNR and CDR2 FQNEAQ (reference sequence). CDR3 length: 15 residues. CDR3: CASSPRGVNTGELFF. In nucleotides, the CDR3 is TGTGCCAGCAGCCCTCGGGGAGTAAACACCGGGGAGCTGTTTTTT.

This clonotype has at least ten counts. The chain uses TRBV12-3 or TRBV12-4 and TRBJ1-6; no clear D gene. The CDR3 runs 14 residues. The V gene lost 6 bases and the J gene lost 6 bases, with 12 bases spanning the gap. CDR3 in amino acids: CASSRAGGNSPLHF. The CDR3 DNA reads TGTGCCAGCAGCCGGGCAGGAGGTAATTCACCCCTCCACTTT.